The next 27 T cell receptor beta chains were all read from a single sample in a study of cytomegalovirus exposure and HLA in healthy donors. The PCR had 60 Vbeta and 13 Jbeta primers. Repertoires were generated with immunoSEQ multiplex PCR, while TCRdb's copy carries only in-frame clones and drops some. Found here are 150,000 to 200,000 clones, around 84% of them singletons; the top ten hold about 1.7%. Sample: PBMCs. The receptor source for this set is a woman under 30 in good health and CMV-seronegative.

The rearrangement links TRBV28 to TRBJ1-4, with 8 bases matching TRBD1. The germline CDR1 and CDR2 sequences are MDHEN and SYDVKM. Trimming took 6 bases from V and 4 from J; bases not matched to a gene: 7. The CDR3 loop spans 15 amino acids. Written as DNA, the CDR3 is TGTGCCAGCAGCCGGCCGACAGGGGTTAATGAAAAACTGTTTTTT. This sequence encodes CASSRPTGVNEKLFF.

The chain links TRBV25-1 to TRBJ1-1; D may be TRBD1 (5 bases). The germline CDR1 and CDR2 sequences are MGHDK and SYGVNS. The CDR3 is 13 residues long. V lost 8 bases and J 1 base, leaving 11 bases between the germline ends. The chain's CDR3 is CASGGYGNTEAFF. CDR3 bases: TGTGCCAGCGGGGGGTACGGGAACACTGAAGCTTTCTTT.

The chain carries TRBV7-6 and TRBJ2-1, with D perhaps TRBD2 (6 bases). Per the germline V gene, CDR1 is SGHVS and CDR2 is FNYEAQ. CDR3 length equals 15 residues. The V end lost 1 base, the J end lost 6 bases, and 13 bases lay between the germline ends. The CDR3 DNA sequence: TGTGCCAGCAGCTTAGGACTAGGCCAGATCAATGAGCAGTTCTTC. Translating gives CASSLGLGQINEQFF.

This clone was picked up one time. The genes are TRBV4-1 and TRBJ1-1, with D unresolved. V was pared by 2 bases and J by 4 bases, with 8 bases between. Germline values: CDR1 MGHRA, CDR2 YSYEKL. The CDR3 is made up of 13 amino acids. The CDR3 DNA follows: TGCGCCAGCAGCCAAAGTCAGGTCACTGAAGCTTTCTTT. It yields the protein CASSQSQVTEAFF.

The V gene is TRBV30, the J gene TRBJ1-1; D unresolved. Germline CDR1 and CDR2: GTSNPN and SVGIG (reference sequence). The CDR3 contains 12 residues. Trimming took 2 bases from V and 6 from J, leaving 10 bases between them. The CDR3 here is CAWSPGLAEAFF. CDR3 sequence (DNA): TGTGCCTGGAGTCCAGGATTGGCTGAAGCTTTCTTT.

This chain connects TRBV5-6 to TRBJ2-7, with 11 bases aligning to TRBD1. This CDR3 region has 15 residues. Germline loops: CDR1 SGHDT, CDR2 YYEEEE. With 3 bases clipped from V and 5 bases from J, the junction kept 7 bases outside the gene matches. The CDR3 sequence: CASSSTGTGGNEQYF. In DNA, the CDR3 is TGTGCCAGCAGCTCGACCGGGACAGGGGGGAACGAGCAGTACTTC.

The chain recombines TRBV7-9 with TRBJ1-1; unclear D gene. CDR3 length: 12 amino acids. V was pared by 3 bases and J by 6 bases, with 8 bases between. The germline gives CDR1 SEHNR, CDR2 FQNEAQ (reference sequence). CDR3: CASSFAGSEAFF. The CDR3 coding sequence is TGTGCCAGCAGCTTCGCAGGTTCTGAAGCTTTCTTT.

The chain has TRBV9 and TRBJ2-4; 8 bases agree with TRBD1. The germline V gene encodes CDR1 SGDLS and CDR2 YYNGEE. Trimming took 4 bases from V and 6 from J; bases not matched to a gene: 3. The CDR3 runs to 13 residues. The chain's CDR3 is CASSRGQGNIQYF. The CDR3 DNA follows: TGTGCCAGCAGCCGTGGACAGGGAAACATTCAGTACTTC.

The V and J genes are TRBV11-2 and TRBJ1-1, with unresolved D. There are 16 residues in the CDR3. Germline values: CDR1 SGHAT, CDR2 FQNNGV. Trimming pared 3 bases from V and 1 base from J, leaving 15 bases between. The CDR3 loop is CASSFWSGPGNTEAFF. CDR3 coding DNA: TGTGCCAGCAGCTTTTGGTCTGGTCCAGGGAACACTGAAGCTTTCTTT.

Comment on this clone: At one end the junction does not follow the germline gene, possibly because of a read error. J is TRBJ1-5 and V is TRBV5-1; tentatively, D is TRBD1 (5 bases). CDR1 and CDR2 from the germline V gene are SGHRS and YFSETQ. The CDR3 has 16 residues. The CDR3 here is CASSLDGGYSNQPQHF. In nucleotides, the CDR3 is TGTGCCAGCAGCTTGGATGGGGGGTATAGCAATCAGCCCCAGCATTTT.

V usage is TRBV5-6 and J usage is TRBJ1-3; D is ambiguous. The germline V gene has CDR1 SGHDT and CDR2 YYEEEE. This CDR3 has 14 amino acids. Trimming left V 0 bases short and J 2 bases short, with 6 bases between. CDR3 in amino acids: CASSLGPPGNTIYF. CDR3 DNA sequence: TGTGCCAGCAGCTTGGGGCCACCTGGAAACACCATATATTTT.

V and J are TRBV4-1 and TRBJ2-7; tentative D call: TRBD2 (5 bases). Germline CDR1 and CDR2: MGHRA and YSYEKL. Between the trimmed V and J ends, which lost 5 bases and 5 bases, there was a span of 19 bases. The CDR3 runs 15 residues. In DNA form, the CDR3 reads TGCGCCAGCAGCTCACCAACGTCGGGGATCAACGAGCAGTACTTC. It specifies CASSSPTSGINEQYF.

CDR3 protein: CASIAGDSYNEQFF. CDR3 bases: TGTGCCAGCATAGCGGGAGACTCCTACAATGAGCAGTTCTTC. The chain couples TRBV6-6 to TRBJ2-1, with 9 bases aligning to TRBD2. Germline-derived CDR1 and CDR2 are MNHNY and SVGAGI (reference sequence). The CDR3 is 14 residues long. J was trimmed by 0 bases and V by 7 bases; bases with no gene match: 1.

This chain joins TRBV5-1 and TRBJ2-3; 8 nucleotides match TRBD1. Germline V lookup: CDR1 SGHRS, CDR2 YFSETQ. With 4 bases clipped from V and 4 bases from J, the junction kept 8 bases outside the gene matches. The CDR3 runs to 15 residues. For the CDR3, the DNA is TGCGCCAGCAGCACAGGACAGGGAGGCGCAGATACGCAGTATTTT. This encodes CASSTGQGGADTQYF. Variable domain in full (rest from reference TRBV5-1 and TRBJ2-3): KAGVTQTPRYLIKTRGQQVTLSCSPISGHRSVSWYQQTPGQGLQFLFEYFSETQRNKGNFPGRFSGRQFSNSRSEMNVSTLELGDSALYLCASSTGQGGADTQYFGPGTRLTVL.

The rearrangement joins TRBV6-6 to TRBJ2-5; 10 nucleotides line up with TRBD2. The V segment lost 5 bases and the J segment 3 bases; nucleotides outside the gene matches: 3. CDR1 is MNHNY, CDR2 SVGAGI, per germline (reference sequence). The CDR3 covers 14 residues. CDR3 region: CASSDSGGEETQYF. CDR3 DNA sequence: TGTGCCAGCAGTGACAGCGGGGGGGAAGAGACCCAGTACTTC.

Ten or more counts support this clone. The chain is built from TRBV4-3 and TRBJ2-7, with 7 bases that match TRBD1. Per germline, CDR1 LGHNA and CDR2 YSLEER. V lost 0 bases to trimming and J lost 3 bases; unmatched junction nucleotides: 2. There are 14 residues in the CDR3. The CDR3 loop is CASSQDRTGYEQYF. As DNA, the CDR3 is TGCGCCAGCAGCCAAGATAGGACAGGCTACGAGCAGTACTTC.

The genes are TRBV30 and TRBJ2-5; 7 positions match TRBD2. Germline V lookup: CDR1 GTSNPN, CDR2 SVGIG (reference sequence). The CDR3 length is 14 residues. The junction had 6 bases not matched to a gene; V was cut back by 1 base and J by 4 bases. The CDR3 nucleotides read TGTGCCTGGAGTGCCCTCCCGGGGGGAGAGACCCAGTACTTC. It codes for CAWSALPGGETQYF.

This clone was recorded a few times. J is TRBJ1-4 and V is TRBV14; no clear D gene. Germline V gives CDR1 SGHDN, CDR2 FVKESK. V lost 0 bases and J 7 bases, leaving 12 bases between the germline ends. The CDR3 runs 15 residues. CDR3: CASSQDWSGREKLFF. The CDR3 coding sequence is TGTGCCAGCAGCCAAGATTGGAGCGGCCGTGAAAAACTGTTTTTT. Full variable domain (remainder filled in from reference TRBV14 and TRBJ1-4): EAGVTQFPSHSVIEKGQTVTLRCDPISGHDNLYWYRRVMGKEIKFLLHFVKESKQDESGMPNNRFLAERTGGTYSTLKVQPAELEDSGVYFCASSQDWSGREKLFFGSGTQLSVL.

This chain connects TRBV4-2 to TRBJ2-1, with 11 bases aligning to TRBD2. J gave up 5 bases and V 2 bases, and 8 bases lay outside the gene matches. The CDR3 runs 17 residues. The germline CDR1 and CDR2 sequences are LGHNA and YNFKEQ. This CDR3 is CASSQPAGTSGNNEQFF. The CDR3 nucleotides are TGTGCCAGCAGCCAACCCGCCGGGACTAGCGGCAACAATGAGCAGTTCTTC.

This clone occurred a few times. The V gene is TRBV6-6, the J gene TRBJ1-6; 10 bases agree with TRBD1. CDR3 length: 14 amino acids. Germline CDR1 reads MNHNY; CDR2 reads SVGAGI (reference sequence). Trimming cost V 6 bases and J 8 bases; bases outside gene matches: 4. This CDR3 reads CASRPGQGYSPLHF. CDR3 nucleotide sequence: TGTGCCAGCAGACCGGGACAGGGGTATTCACCCCTCCACTTT.

The V and J genes are TRBV20-1 and TRBJ1-1; TRBD1 agrees at 7 bases. Per the germline V gene, CDR1 is DFQATT and CDR2 is SNEGSKA (reference sequence). With 2 bases clipped from V and 9 bases from J, the junction kept 3 bases outside the gene matches. The CDR3 is 11 amino acids. The CDR3 loop reads CSARPQGKAFF. CDR3 bases: TGCAGTGCTAGACCACAGGGGAAAGCTTTCTTT.

The chain carries TRBV11-2 and TRBJ2-7; 7 bases are a match to TRBD1. Germline trimming cut 5 bases from V and 7 bases from J; bases unmatched to any gene: 14. The CDR3 has 15 residues. The germline V gene has CDR1 SGHAT and CDR2 FQNNGV. The CDR3 nucleotides are TGTGCCAGCAGCCGGAAACTCGGACAGGTTTTGGAGCAGTACTTC. Translation: CASSRKLGQVLEQYF.

On this clone: The junction departs from germline at one end; a sequencing error may be responsible. This chain joins TRBV7-9 and TRBJ2-2, with TRBD2 matching over 11 bases. Germline V lookup: CDR1 SEHNR, CDR2 FQNEAQ (reference sequence). The CDR3 sequence is 14 residues long. The CDR3 sequence: CSSRTSGLTGELFF. CDR3 DNA sequence: TGTTCCAGCAGGACTAGCGGGCTCACCGGGGAGCTGTTTTTT.

V and J are TRBV18 and TRBJ2-1; 7 bases are shared with TRBD2. V shed 3 bases, J shed 5 bases, and the junction held 4 bases outside the gene matches. Germline CDR1 KGHSH, CDR2 LQKENI. CDR3 length: 14 residues. The CDR3: CASSPSGGNNEQFF. The CDR3 bases are TGTGCCAGCTCACCTTCGGGGGGTAACAATGAGCAGTTCTTC.

This chain joins TRBV13 and TRBJ1-1, with TRBD1 as a possible D gene (5 bases). The CDR3 contains 12 residues. The V gene's germline CDR1 is PRHDT and CDR2 FYEKMQ (reference sequence). V was pared by 0 bases and J by 7 bases, with 6 bases between. CDR3: CASSLGGVEAFF. In DNA, the CDR3 is TGTGCCAGCAGCTTAGGAGGGGTTGAAGCTTTCTTT.

The chain couples TRBV9 to TRBJ1-1, with D possibly matching TRBD1 (6 bases). Trimming stripped 4 bases from V and 1 base from J, with 14 bases between. Germline V gene data show CDR1 as SGDLS and CDR2 as YYNGEE. This CDR3 contains 15 residues. The CDR3 nucleotides are TGTGCCAGCAGCCCAGGAGGGGGGGGGAACACTGAAGCTTTCTTT. Its translation: CASSPGGGGNTEAFF.

The chain employs TRBV7-2 and TRBJ1-2, with D unclear. Germline V gene data show CDR1 as SGHTA and CDR2 as FQGNSA. Deletions cut 3 bases from V and 2 bases from J, with 13 bases between. The CDR3 has 15 residues. As DNA, the CDR3 is TGTGCCAGCAGCTTCCCGCTTGGGAGGAACTATGGCTACACCTTC. Amino acids: CASSFPLGRNYGYTF.